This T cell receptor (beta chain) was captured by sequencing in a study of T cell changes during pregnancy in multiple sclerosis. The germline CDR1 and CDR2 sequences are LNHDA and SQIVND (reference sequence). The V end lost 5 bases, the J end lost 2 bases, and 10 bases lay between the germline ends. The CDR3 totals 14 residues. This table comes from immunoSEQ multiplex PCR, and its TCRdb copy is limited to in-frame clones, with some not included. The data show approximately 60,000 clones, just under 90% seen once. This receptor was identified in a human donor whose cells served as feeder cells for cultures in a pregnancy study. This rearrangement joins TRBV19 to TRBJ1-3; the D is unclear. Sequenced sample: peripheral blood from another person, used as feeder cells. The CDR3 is CASSPRQAGNTIYF. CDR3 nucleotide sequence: TGTGCCAGTAGTCCCCGGCAGGCTGGAAACACCATATATTTT.